The T cell receptor beta chain under discussion was sequenced for a study of cytomegalovirus exposure and HLA in healthy donors. General observations from the study: Most observed TCR sequences were rare, whereas some public TCRs were detected in many donors. Apparent HLA restriction characterized most CMV-associated TCR beta chains in a later analysis.

The PCR made use of 60 Vbeta and 13 Jbeta primers. The data were produced by immunoSEQ multiplex PCR, yet TCRdb's version contains in-frame clones alone and is incomplete. The sample includes 150,000 to 200,000 clones, 68% seen only once; the top ten take less than 5%. The J segment lost 7 bases and the V segment lost 5 bases, leaving 11 bases of the junction unmatched. This CDR3 is built from 14 residues. The germline V gene encodes CDR1 SGHVS and CDR2 FQNEAQ. Concerning this clone: Its antigen is unknown.

Sequenced sample: PBMCs. This clonotype was sampled from a young woman in good health and CMV-seropositive. The V call is TRBV7-8, the J call TRBJ2-7, with 7 bases fitting TRBD1. The CDR3 here is CASSLRTGGKEQYF. CDR3 in DNA: TGTGCCAGCAGCCTGCGGACAGGCGGAAAAGAGCAGTACTTC.